The 6 T cell receptor beta chains given below trace back to one sample, sequenced in a study of post-analysis software for immune sequencing data. Study-level results: Five TRBV segments, including TRBV5-6, TRBV5-1 and TRBV20-1, were more frequent in patients than controls.

The antigens these receptors bind are not known. Unique molecular identifiers were present in the TCR beta cDNA libraries. TCRdb reprocessed the PCR reads via MiXCR and lists one record per CDR3 protein. Here the sample spans about 500,000 distinct CDR3 sequences, approximately 46% being singletons. What was sequenced was blood. The receptors were sampled from a girl aged 5-17 years with multiple sclerosis.

About this clonotype: The junction and the germline gene differ at one end; a read error may be behind it. This rearrangement joins TRBV20-1 to TRBJ2-1, with 11 bases fitting TRBD2. Germline assignment: CDR1 DFQATT and CDR2 SNEGSKA (reference sequence). CDR3 size: 15 residues. CDR3 sequence: CSAVSGREDYNEQFF. CDR3 sequence (DNA): TGTAGTGCCGTTAGCGGGAGGGAGGACTACAATGAGCAGTTCTTC.

This clonotype was counted a few times. This sequence joins TRBV20-1 and TRBJ2-1, with 12 bases fitting TRBD1. Germline values: CDR1 DFQATT, CDR2 SNEGSKA (reference sequence). The CDR3 sequence is 15 residues long. V shed 0 bases, J shed 7 bases, and the junction held 4 bases outside the gene matches. This CDR3 reads CSAREGTGGLNEQFF. CDR3 nucleotides: TGCAGTGCTAGAGAGGGGACAGGGGGCCTAAATGAGCAGTTCTTC.

This clonotype occurred many times. The chain carries TRBV5-1 and TRBJ1-5, with D possibly being TRBD1 (5 bases). V shed 4 bases and J shed 2 bases, with 13 bases lying between them. Germline-derived CDR1 and CDR2 are SGHRS and YFSETQ. This CDR3 spans 15 amino acids. This CDR3 reads CASSADGAGNQPQHF. For the CDR3, the DNA is TGCGCCAGCAGCGCCGACGGGGCGGGCAATCAGCCCCAGCATTTT.

This clonotype was counted a few times. The chain couples TRBV20-1 to TRBJ2-3; D remains ambiguous. The V end was cut by 0 bases, the J end by 5 bases, with 9 bases between. The CDR3 is 13 residues long. CDR1 is DFQATT, CDR2 SNEGSKA, per germline (reference sequence). The CDR3 DNA sequence: TGCAGTGCTAGAGATCCCTTTGGAGATACGCAGTATTTT. It codes for CSARDPFGDTQYF.

V is TRBV25-1 and J is TRBJ2-5; 7 positions agree with TRBD2. Germline CDR1 is MGHDK and CDR2 is SYGVNS. V lost 7 bases and J lost 5; bases outside the gene matches: 4. The length of the CDR3 is 12 residues. The DNA of the CDR3 is TGTGCCAGCATGGCGGGAGTGGAGACCCAGTACTTC. Amino acid sequence: CASMAGVETQYF.

At least ten counts were recorded for this clonotype. The chain recombines TRBV12-3 or TRBV12-4 with TRBJ2-3; D not certain. V was shortened by 1 base and J by 1 base, with 9 bases between the two germline ends. This CDR3 region has 15 residues. In nucleotides, the CDR3 is TGTGCCAGCAGTTTAGGATGGCCGGGCACAGATACGCAGTATTTT. Translating gives CASSLGWPGTDTQYF.